Presented here are 18 T cell receptor beta chains from one specimen sequenced in a study of T cell responses to AZD1222 COVID-19 vaccine. Assay used: immunoSEQ multiplex PCR; TCRdb lists only in-frame clones, some missing. This table has over 130,000 clones, about 90% appearing once. The sequencing used peripheral blood, collected 28 days after the second AZD1222 dose. All receptors derive from an adult who received the AZD1222 COVID-19 vaccine.

The rearrangement uses TRBV5-8 and TRBJ2-5; 9 nucleotides match TRBD2. The germline V gene encodes CDR1 SGHTS and CDR2 YDEGEE. V lost 1 base to trimming and J lost 7 bases; unmatched junction nucleotides: 8. CDR3 length equals 15 residues. The CDR3 coding sequence is TGTGCCAGCAGCTTGTTTGCGGGAGGGCCAGCGACCCAGTACTTC. As protein: CASSLFAGGPATQYF.

This clone was detected only once. J is TRBJ2-1 and V is TRBV19, with 9 bases fitting TRBD2. Germline-derived CDR1 and CDR2 are LNHDA and SQIVND (reference sequence). The CDR3 runs to 15 residues. V shed 4 bases and J 4 bases; nucleotides not matched to a gene: 5. The CDR3 loop reads CASSTSSGAYNEQFF. As DNA, the CDR3 is TGTGCCAGTAGTACCTCTAGCGGGGCATACAATGAGCAGTTCTTC.

The chain uses TRBV28 and TRBJ1-5; D perhaps matches TRBD1 (6 bases). The CDR3 length is 14 residues. The germline V gene encodes CDR1 MDHEN and CDR2 SYDVKM. V dropped 7 bases and J dropped 6 bases, with 16 bases sitting between them. The CDR3 loop is CASIKQGGTQPQHF. CDR3 nucleotides: TGTGCCAGCATTAAGCAAGGGGGTACTCAGCCCCAGCATTTT.

This clone was seen more than once but under ten times. The chain links TRBV11-1 to TRBJ2-5, with TRBD2 identical over 7 bases. There are 15 residues in the CDR3. Per the germline V gene, CDR1 is SGHAT and CDR2 is FQDESV (reference sequence). V was pared by 4 bases and J by 1 base, with 6 bases of the junction left unmatched. The CDR3 region is CASSSRLAPQETQYF. CDR3 sequence (DNA): TGTGCCAGCAGCTCCCGACTAGCCCCCCAAGAGACCCAGTACTTC.

The V and J genes are TRBV24-1 and TRBJ1-2; 9 bases are a match to TRBD1. Trimming took 10 bases from V and 2 from J; bases not matched to a gene: 7. The CDR3 has 14 amino acids. Looked up from germline, CDR1 is KGHDR and CDR2 is SFDVKD. CDR3 in DNA: TGTGCCACTCGGCCGGGACAGGGCAACTATGGCTACACCTTC. It yields the protein CATRPGQGNYGYTF.

This clone was counted between two and nine times. This chain uses TRBV18 with TRBJ2-7; D remains ambiguous. Germline V CDR1 and CDR2: KGHSH, LQKENI. Trimming removed 1 base from V and 2 bases from J, with 6 bases in between. The CDR3 contains 13 residues. The CDR3 region is CASSPRAAYEQYF. The DNA of the CDR3 is TGTGCCAGCTCACCACGCGCAGCCTACGAGCAGTACTTC.

This sequence joins TRBV7-2 and TRBJ2-2; TRBD2 agrees at 10 bases. Germline CDR1 SGHTA, CDR2 FQGNSA. This CDR3 region has 16 residues. V lost 3 bases and J lost 6; bases outside the gene matches: 7. This chain's CDR3 is CASSFTGTSVSGELFF. DNA of the CDR3: TGTGCCAGCAGCTTCACCGGGACTAGCGTTTCCGGGGAGCTGTTTTTT.

The chain joins TRBV2 to TRBJ1-2; weak D call: TRBD1 (6 bases). Germline V lookup: CDR1 SNHLY, CDR2 FYNNEI. This CDR3 contains 14 residues. The V gene lost 4 bases and the J gene lost 4 bases, with 13 bases spanning the gap. As DNA, the CDR3 is TGTGCCAGCAGTGCAGTACAGGGAAGCTATGGCTACACCTTC. Its protein product is CASSAVQGSYGYTF. The entire variable domain, with the rest obtained from reference TRBV2 and TRBJ1-2, is as follows: EPEVTQTPSHQVTQMGQEVILRCVPISNHLYFYWYRQILGQKVEFLVSFYNNEISEKSEIFDDQFSVERPDGSNFTLKIRSTKLEDSAMYFCASSAVQGSYGYTFGSGTRLTVV.

The rearrangement links TRBV7-9 to TRBJ1-1; 9 bases line up with TRBD1. The CDR3 spans 14 residues. The V and J ends lost 4 bases and 3 bases, in that order; junction bases with no gene match: 3. Germline lookup yields CDR1 SEHNR and CDR2 FQNEAQ (reference sequence). As DNA, the CDR3 is TGTGCCAGCAGCTCGGGACAGGGAGACACTGAAGCTTTCTTT. It specifies CASSSGQGDTEAFF.

This clone was seen just once. The chain has TRBV24-1 and TRBJ2-3; the D call may be TRBD1 or TRBD2 (5 bases each). The germline CDR1 and CDR2 sequences are KGHDR and SFDVKD. V shed 2 bases and J shed 0 bases, with 5 bases lying between them. This CDR3 has 14 amino acids. The CDR3 coding sequence is TGTGCCACCAGTGATTGGGGGAGCACAGATACGCAGTATTTT. Translating gives CATSDWGSTDTQYF.

This sequence joins TRBV6-1 and TRBJ1-1; D is unclear. Germline V gene sequence: CDR1 MNHNS, CDR2 SASEGT. V was cut by 1 base and J by 1 base, with 19 bases left in between. The CDR3 spans 18 residues. CDR3 coding DNA: TGTGCCAGCAGTGAAGGAGGTAGGATTGGGATCGCGAACACTGAAGCTTTCTTT. As protein: CASSEGGRIGIANTEAFF.

The chain couples TRBV5-8 to TRBJ2-6; no reliable D call. CDR3 length equals 15 residues. The germline V gene encodes CDR1 SGHTS and CDR2 YDEGEE. Trimming shortened V by 0 bases and J by 0 bases, and 4 bases separated the two germline ends. CDR3 amino acids: CASSLGNSGANVLTF. DNA for the CDR3: TGTGCCAGCAGCTTGGGTAACTCTGGGGCCAACGTCCTGACTTTC.

The chain couples TRBV28 to TRBJ1-1, with D maybe TRBD1 (5 bases). Trimming took 2 bases from V and 1 from J, leaving 14 bases between them. CDR3 length equals 16 residues. The germline CDR1 and CDR2 sequences are MDHEN and SYDVKM. CDR3 amino acids: CASSLRDLTANTEAFF. DNA of the CDR3: TGTGCCAGCAGTTTAAGGGATTTGACAGCGAACACTGAAGCTTTCTTT.

For the CDR3, the DNA is TGTGCCAGTAGTATCTCGGGGGCGATCACTGAAGCTTTCTTT. This encodes CASSISGAITEAFF. V and J are TRBV19 and TRBJ1-1; perhaps TRBD1 as D (6 bases). Trimming took off 3 bases at V and 4 bases at J, with 12 bases between the two ends. Germline-derived CDR1 and CDR2 are LNHDA and SQIVND (reference sequence). The CDR3 length is 14 residues.

The chain uses TRBV2 and TRBJ1-1; D gene unclear. CDR3 length: 13 residues. CDR1 is SNHLY and CDR2 is FYNNEI in the germline V gene. Trimming pared 6 bases from V and 2 bases from J, leaving 10 bases between. For the CDR3, the DNA is TGTGCCAGCAGAAAAAGGGCTAACACTGAAGCTTTCTTT. As protein: CASRKRANTEAFF.

The chain uses TRBV18 and TRBJ2-7, with TRBD2 as a possible D gene (6 bases). Germline values: CDR1 KGHSH, CDR2 LQKENI. V dropped 4 bases and J dropped 0 bases, with 13 bases sitting between them. This CDR3 comprises 15 residues. In nucleotides, the CDR3 is TGTGCCAGCTCACAACCGGGACTTACCTCCTACGAGCAGTACTTC. Translated, it gives CASSQPGLTSYEQYF. The full variable domain, its missing parts supplied by reference TRBV18 and TRBJ2-7, is NAGVMQNPRHLVRRRGQEARLRCSPMKGHSHVYWYRQLPEEGLKFMVYLQKENIIDESGMPKERFSAEFPKEGPSILRIQQVVRGDSAAYFCASSQPGLTSYEQYFGPGTRLTVT.

The rearrangement links TRBV9 to TRBJ1-2; the D gene is possibly TRBD1 (6 bases). CDR1 is SGDLS and CDR2 is YYNGEE in the germline V gene. V lost 1 base to trimming and J lost 4 bases, with 17 bases between them. CDR3 length equals 16 residues. CDR3 sequence: CASSVSGRGLGYGYTF. The CDR3 nucleotides read TGTGCCAGCAGCGTAAGCGGCAGGGGCCTGGGCTATGGCTACACCTTC.

The CDR3 DNA is TGTGCCAGCTCACAGGGGGAGAACACTGAAGCTTTCTTT. Its protein is CASSQGENTEAFF. The V gene is TRBV18, the J gene TRBJ1-1, with a possible D match to TRBD1 (6 bases). The CDR3 is 13 amino acids. CDR1 and CDR2 (germline): KGHSH, LQKENI. V was pared by 4 bases and J by 1 base, with 7 bases between. Together with reference TRBV18 and TRBJ1-1, the CDR3 gives the full variable domain: NAGVMQNPRHLVRRRGQEARLRCSPMKGHSHVYWYRQLPEEGLKFMVYLQKENIIDESGMPKERFSAEFPKEGPSILRIQQVVRGDSAAYFCASSQGENTEAFFGQGTRLTVV.